These 27 T cell receptor beta chains were sequenced from one sample in a study of T cell responses to AZD1222 COVID-19 vaccine. Assay used: immunoSEQ multiplex PCR; TCRdb lists only in-frame clones, some missing. The sample shows 130,000 to 150,000 clones, 85% to 95% of them seen only once. Sequenced material: peripheral blood, taken after recovery from COVID-19. The origin of the receptors is an adult who had recovered from COVID-19.

The rearrangement uses TRBV28 and TRBJ1-5, with 11 bases identical to TRBD1. This CDR3 has 14 residues. The V and J ends lost 3 bases and 7 bases, in that order; junction bases with no gene match: 2. Germline V CDR1 and CDR2: MDHEN, SYDVKM. Here the CDR3 DNA reads TGTGCCAGCAGTTTGGACAGGGGGCGACAGCCCCAGCATTTT. It specifies CASSLDRGRQPQHF.

The sample holds one count of this clone. The J gene is TRBJ2-7, the V gene TRBV13, with 11 bases aligning to TRBD2. The J segment lost 6 bases and the V segment lost 6 bases, leaving 10 bases of the junction unmatched. The CDR3 extends over 15 amino acids. Germline V gene lookup returns CDR1 PRHDT and CDR2 FYEKMQ (reference sequence). CDR3 amino acids: CASSTRGSGRGEQYF. CDR3 in DNA: TGTGCCAGCAGTACCCGGGGTAGCGGGAGGGGCGAGCAGTACTTC.

CDR3 bases: TGCAGTGCTAGTGGGACGGTAAACTATGGCTACACCTTC. Translating gives CSASGTVNYGYTF. The chain has TRBV20-1 and TRBJ1-2, with D possibly TRBD1 on 5 matching bases. The germline V and J ends were trimmed by 3 bases and 2 bases, with 10 bases remaining between them. The CDR3 totals 13 residues. Germline CDR1 DFQATT, CDR2 SNEGSKA (reference sequence).

The gene calls are TRBV6-5 and TRBJ1-5; TRBD1 matches 10 bases. V lost 7 bases, J lost 3 bases, and 6 bases stayed unmatched. The CDR3 sequence is 15 residues long. The germline V gene has CDR1 MNHEY and CDR2 SVGAGI. CDR3 sequence reads: CASKGQGSNNQPQHF. DNA of the CDR3: TGTGCCAGCAAGGGACAGGGGTCAAACAATCAGCCCCAGCATTTT.

This rearrangement joins TRBV6-5 to TRBJ1-2, with a tentative D call TRBD1 (5 bases). Per germline, CDR1 MNHEY and CDR2 SVGAGI. The CDR3 is 15 residues long. With 0 bases removed from V and 0 bases from J, the gap between germline ends came to 8 bases. The CDR3 here is CASSYSTDTNYGYTF. The CDR3 DNA reads TGTGCCAGCAGTTACTCGACAGATACTAACTATGGCTACACCTTC.

The rearrangement uses TRBV28 and TRBJ1-4; D remains unclear. V was trimmed by 6 bases and J by 5 bases, leaving 10 bases between them. Germline V gene sequence: CDR1 MDHEN, CDR2 SYDVKM. The CDR3 is 13 residues long. CDR3 amino acids: CASSLDGNEKLFF. CDR3 nucleotide sequence: TGTGCCAGCAGCCTGGACGGGAATGAAAAACTGTTTTTT.

This clone came up once. V gene TRBV6-2 or TRBV6-3 combines with J gene TRBJ1-2; D is uncertain. The CDR3 totals 14 residues. The V and J ends lost 1 base and 4 bases respectively, with 10 bases between them. Germline V gene lookup returns CDR1 MNHEY and CDR2 SVGEGT. The CDR3 DNA reads TGTGCCAGCAGTTACTTCCGGGGATCCTATGGCTACACCTTC. The encoded protein is CASSYFRGSYGYTF.

This rearrangement joins TRBV28 to TRBJ1-1; D ambiguous. The CDR3 totals 11 residues. Germline CDR1 MDHEN, CDR2 SYDVKM. Trimming removed 6 bases at V and 7 bases at J, with 9 bases between. This CDR3 is CASRTRSEAFF. The CDR3 DNA is TGTGCCAGCAGGACGAGAAGTGAAGCTTTCTTT.

This clone appeared a single time. The chain combines TRBV7-9 with TRBJ2-1; 7 bases fit TRBD1. The J segment lost 10 bases and the V segment lost 3 bases, leaving 9 bases of the junction unmatched. The CDR3 has 14 residues. Germline V CDR1 and CDR2: SEHNR, FQNEAQ (reference sequence). The CDR3 DNA is TGTGCCAGCAGCTTTTTGGACAGGACAAGGGAGCAGTTCTTC. This gives the protein CASSFLDRTREQFF.

This clone was observed a single time. J is TRBJ1-5 and V is TRBV7-9; D call uncertain. The germline V gene has CDR1 SEHNR and CDR2 FQNEAQ (reference sequence). This CDR3 is built from 15 residues. V gave up 1 base and J gave up 2 bases, with 9 bases separating them. The DNA of the CDR3 is TGTGCCAGCAGCTTAGGGGGTGGTGGCAATCAGCCCCAGCATTTT. Its protein is CASSLGGGGNQPQHF.

This sequence joins TRBV28 and TRBJ2-2; D perhaps matches TRBD1 (5 bases). The CDR3 extends over 12 amino acids. From germline, CDR1 is MDHEN and CDR2 SYDVKM. V was clipped by 6 bases and J by 5 bases, with 7 bases between them. CDR3 DNA sequence: TGTGCCAGCAGGGGGCAGACCGGGGAGCTGTTTTTT. It specifies CASRGQTGELFF.

This chain links TRBV30 with TRBJ1-4; a weak D match, TRBD1 (5 bases). This CDR3 has 14 residues. CDR1 is GTSNPN and CDR2 is SVGIG in the germline V gene (reference sequence). V gave up 5 bases and J gave up 4 bases, with 14 bases separating them. The CDR3 DNA reads TGTGCCTGGTCTGGGGGGAGGCTTAATGAAAAACTGTTTTTT. This sequence encodes CAWSGGRLNEKLFF.

This chain uses TRBV14 with TRBJ2-6, with no clear D. V was clipped by 8 bases and J by 0 bases, with 5 bases between them. CDR3 length equals 13 residues. The germline V gene has CDR1 SGHDN and CDR2 FVKESK. The CDR3, as DNA: TGTGCCAGCTTTTACTCTGGGGCCAACGTCCTGACTTTC. This gives the protein CASFYSGANVLTF.

J is TRBJ2-3 and V is TRBV5-1; 8 bases map to TRBD2. V shed 0 bases and J 2 bases; nucleotides not matched to a gene: 5. The CDR3 length is 16 residues. CDR1 and CDR2 (germline): SGHRS, YFSETQ. The CDR3 spells CASSLEAGGLTDTQYF. For the CDR3, the DNA is TGCGCCAGCAGCTTGGAGGCGGGAGGACTCACAGATACGCAGTATTTT.

This chain links TRBV7-8 with TRBJ2-7; TRBD2 agrees at 14 bases. V dropped 3 bases and J dropped 9; count of bases not matched to a gene: 4. CDR1 and CDR2 (germline): SGHVS, FQNEAQ. The CDR3 contains 14 residues. The CDR3 sequence is CASSFGTSGSLQYF. CDR3 bases: TGTGCCAGCAGCTTTGGGACTAGCGGGAGCTTGCAGTACTTC.

CDR3 region: CASSLWDGAGPLTSGRLETQYF. CDR3 in DNA: TGCGCCAGCAGCTTGTGGGATGGGGCAGGACCCCTTACTAGCGGGAGGTTAGAGACCCAGTACTTC. This chain joins TRBV5-1 and TRBJ2-5, with 12 bases fitting TRBD2. The CDR3 is 22 amino acids. The V gene's germline CDR1 is SGHRS and CDR2 YFSETQ. The junction had 23 bases not matched to a gene; V was cut back by 1 base and J by 4 bases.

The chain has TRBV4-1 and TRBJ2-4, with D unresolved. The CDR3 spans 16 residues. Trimming removed 1 base at V and 1 base at J, with 11 bases between. CDR1 and CDR2 from the germline V gene are MGHRA and YSYEKL. The CDR3 reads CASSQVVVRAKNIQYF. The CDR3 DNA follows: TGCGCCAGCAGCCAAGTGGTCGTCAGGGCCAAAAACATTCAGTACTTC.

The chain recombines TRBV13 with TRBJ2-2; D not certain. Trimming shortened V by 4 bases and J by 3 bases, and 3 bases separated the two germline ends. Germline CDR1 PRHDT, CDR2 FYEKMQ (reference sequence). This CDR3 has 12 amino acids. CDR3 protein: CASSSDTGELFF. CDR3 nucleotide sequence: TGTGCCAGCAGCTCAGACACCGGGGAGCTGTTTTTT.

The chain employs TRBV7-3 and TRBJ2-3, with D unresolved. Germline CDR1 SGHTA, CDR2 FQGTGA. The CDR3 extends over 13 amino acids. Trimming left V 5 bases short and J 5 bases short, with 11 bases between. The DNA of the CDR3 is TGTGCCAGCAGCCTAGTTGTTGGAGATACGCAGTATTTT. Protein product: CASSLVVGDTQYF.

The CDR3 coding sequence is TGTGCCAGCAGTTATCTGGTGGGGGAGTCACCCCTCCACTTT. This sequence encodes CASSYLVGESPLHF. This sequence joins TRBV6-5 and TRBJ1-6; a weak D match, TRBD1 (5 bases). The CDR3 spans 14 residues. V gave up 3 bases and J gave up 10 bases, with 13 bases separating them. From germline, CDR1 is MNHEY and CDR2 SVGAGI.

This chain joins TRBV6-1 and TRBJ2-7, with no clear D. This CDR3 comprises 12 residues. Trimming left V 5 bases short and J 1 base short, with 6 bases between. Germline V CDR1 and CDR2: MNHNS, SASEGT. The CDR3 DNA reads TGTGCCAGCAGTTCTAGTTCCTACGAGCAGTACTTC. Translating it yields CASSSSSYEQYF.

This chain uses TRBV3-1 (or the pseudogene TRBV3-2) with TRBJ2-1; 9 positions match TRBD2. Germline lookup yields CDR1 LGHDT and CDR2 YNNKEL (reference sequence). The CDR3 has 14 amino acids. The J segment lost 7 bases and the V segment lost 4 bases, leaving 5 bases of the junction unmatched. For the CDR3, the DNA is TGTGCCAGCAGCCTATCTAGCGGGATGAATGAGCAGTTCTTC. This encodes CASSLSSGMNEQFF.

V is TRBV4-2 and J is TRBJ2-3, with TRBD2 matching 12 bases. Germline values: CDR1 LGHNA, CDR2 YNFKEQ. CDR3 size: 17 residues. V lost 4 bases, J lost 0 bases, and 5 bases stayed unmatched. The CDR3 is CASSLRTSGESTDTQYF. CDR3 nucleotide sequence: TGTGCCAGCAGCCTCCGGACTAGCGGGGAAAGCACAGATACGCAGTATTTT.

V gene TRBV28 combines with J gene TRBJ2-2; 8 bases match TRBD1. Germline assignment: CDR1 MDHEN and CDR2 SYDVKM. Losses at the gene ends were 6 bases for V and 7 bases for J; bases not matched to a gene: 13. CDR3 length equals 16 residues. The chain's CDR3 is CASSRATGDWVGELFF. The CDR3 DNA reads TGTGCCAGCAGCCGCGCGACAGGGGATTGGGTCGGGGAGCTGTTTTTT. The variable domain in full, completed from reference TRBV28 and TRBJ2-2, reads DVKVTQSSRYLVKRTGEKVFLECVQDMDHENMFWYRQDPGLGLRLIYFSYDVKMKEKGDIPEGYSVSREKKERFSLILESASTNQTSMYLCASSRATGDWVGELFFGEGSRLTVL.

This clone has only a few counts. This chain connects TRBV28 to TRBJ2-7; TRBD1 is a possible D gene (6 bases). In germline, CDR1 is MDHEN, CDR2 SYDVKM. V lost 5 bases and J lost 7, with 24 bases in between. The length of the CDR3 is 16 residues. CDR3 loop: CASSPNLNRVRGEQYF. CDR3 coding DNA: TGTGCCAGCAGTCCCAACCTAAACAGGGTAAGAGGGGAGCAGTACTTC.

The chain recombines TRBV19 with TRBJ2-2; TRBD1 aligns across 9 bases. The CDR3 spans 16 residues. The trim removed 6 bases at V and 2 bases at J, leaving 7 bases unmatched. Germline-derived CDR1 and CDR2 are LNHDA and SQIVND (reference sequence). Here the CDR3 DNA reads TGTGCCAGTAGGCGTCCGGGACAGGGAAACACCGGGGAGCTGTTTTTT. It is translated as CASRRPGQGNTGELFF.

The chain combines TRBV28 with TRBJ1-3; no clear D gene. CDR3 length equals 13 residues. The V end was cut by 4 bases, the J end by 2 bases, with 6 bases between. Germline CDR1 MDHEN, CDR2 SYDVKM. CDR3 sequence (DNA): TGTGCCAGCAGTTACGAAGCTGGAAACACCATATATTTT. Protein product: CASSYEAGNTIYF.